This entry lists 26 T cell receptor beta chains sequenced from one sample in a study of glioma-infiltrating T cells after dendritic cell vaccination (dated by TCRdb to 2016 to 2018). What the time point label conveys for this sample: after dendritic cell vaccination, including at tumor progression/relapse. Receptors were amplified or captured by the immunoSEQ multiplex PCR assay. TCRdb carries this immuneACCESS record with in-frame sequences only. Its versions omit some clonotypes, under half of them owing to an unresolved V gene in the studies checked, with the rest unexplained. In this sample the table shows about 100,000 clones, more than 70% of which occur a single time. Approximately 5.5% of the sample is held by the ten biggest clonotypes. The source was blood, collected after dendritic cell vaccination. Every receptor here comes from a human donor with glioblastoma.

This chain joins TRBV28 and TRBJ2-7, with D maybe TRBD2 (6 bases). Looked up from germline, CDR1 is MDHEN and CDR2 is SYDVKM. The V and J ends lost 8 bases and 6 bases respectively, with 14 bases between them. The CDR3 length is 12 residues. CDR3: CASLGVGGEQYF. The CDR3 nucleotides are TGTGCCAGCCTAGGGGTCGGGGGCGAGCAGTACTTC.

The rearrangement joins TRBV7-6 to TRBJ2-1, with 10 bases fitting TRBD1. CDR3 size: 15 residues. Per the germline V gene, CDR1 is SGHVS and CDR2 is FNYEAQ. V lost 3 bases to trimming and J lost 8 bases; unmatched junction nucleotides: 7. The CDR3 bases are TGTGCCAGCAGCTTCCCGGGACAGGGGTACCATGAGCAGTTCTTC. It codes for CASSFPGQGYHEQFF.

The chain joins TRBV2 to TRBJ1-3; D not certain. The CDR3 runs to 13 residues. Trimming shortened V by 7 bases and J by 4 bases, and 11 bases separated the two germline ends. Germline V CDR1 and CDR2: SNHLY, FYNNEI. This CDR3 is CASKYGSGNTIYF. The CDR3 DNA reads as TGTGCCAGCAAGTACGGTTCCGGAAACACCATATATTTT.

V usage is TRBV6-1 and J usage is TRBJ2-1, with a tentative D call TRBD2 (6 bases). This CDR3 region has 12 residues. In germline, CDR1 is MNHNS, CDR2 SASEGT. Trimming took 6 bases from V and 10 from J, leaving 13 bases between them. The CDR3 sequence: CASRSDAGEQFF. CDR3 DNA sequence: TGTGCCAGCAGGAGTGACGCGGGGGAGCAGTTCTTC.

This chain joins TRBV21-1 and TRBJ2-3; the D call TRBD1 from the table was never checked on the DNA. TRBV21-1 is listed as a pseudogene. This CDR3 region has 13 residues. The CDR3 bases are TGTGCCAGCAGCAACAGGGAAACAGATACGCAGTATTTT. Its protein product is CASSNRETDTQYF.

The rearrangement uses TRBV14 and TRBJ2-3; TRBD1 aligns across 10 bases. The CDR3 sequence is 17 residues long. CDR1 SGHDN and CDR2 FVKESK come from the germline V gene. After removal of 4 bases from V and 0 bases from J, the junction contained 7 bases not matched to a gene. CDR3 DNA sequence: TGTGCCAGCAGCCGACGGACAGGGGGGACTAGCACAGATACGCAGTATTTT. It encodes CASSRRTGGTSTDTQYF.

V usage is TRBV11-2 and J usage is TRBJ1-1; 8 nucleotides match TRBD1. Germline values: CDR1 SGHAT, CDR2 FQNNGV. V trimming: 3 bases; J trimming: 0 bases; junction bases outside the gene matches: 9. This CDR3 has 17 residues. CDR3 bases: TGTGCCAGCAGCTTCCCCATCAGGGGGCCAATGAACACTGAAGCTTTCTTT. Amino acids: CASSFPIRGPMNTEAFF.

V is TRBV19 and J is TRBJ2-1, with TRBD1 matching over 7 bases. J was trimmed by 6 bases and V by 5 bases; bases with no gene match: 13. CDR1 and CDR2 from the germline V gene are LNHDA and SQIVND (reference sequence). The CDR3 covers 16 residues. The DNA of the CDR3 is TGTGCCAGTAGTCCTTGGACAGGCCCTGCCCGCAATGAGCAGTTCTTC. This translates into CASSPWTGPARNEQFF. The entire variable domain, with the rest obtained from reference TRBV19 and TRBJ2-1, is as follows: DGGITQSPKYLFRKEGQNVTLSCEQNLNHDAMYWYRQDPGQGLRLIYYSQIVNDFQKGDIAEGYSVSREKKESFPLTVTSAQKNPTAFYLCASSPWTGPARNEQFFGPGTRLTVL.

A note on this clone: This CDR3 is also generated by other DNA sequences in the sample. V is TRBV5-1 and J is TRBJ2-7, with TRBD1 identical over 7 bases. Germline trimming cut 0 bases from V and 2 bases from J; bases unmatched to any gene: 5. This CDR3 is 15 amino acids long. Germline V lookup: CDR1 SGHRS, CDR2 YFSETQ. Here the CDR3 DNA reads TGCGCCAGCAGCTTGGTAGCAGGGGGTCCCTACGAGCAGTACTTC. It yields the protein CASSLVAGGPYEQYF.

The chain is built from TRBV9 and TRBJ2-1; TRBD2 matches at 13 bases. The germline V gene has CDR1 SGDLS and CDR2 YYNGEE. V shed 0 bases, J shed 8 bases, and the junction held 5 bases outside the gene matches. The CDR3 has 16 residues. The CDR3 sequence: CASSVGTSGSLDEQFF. The CDR3 DNA reads as TGTGCCAGCAGCGTAGGGACTAGCGGGAGCCTAGATGAGCAGTTCTTC.

The chain uses TRBV5-1 and TRBJ2-4; tentatively, D is TRBD2 (5 bases). Per germline, CDR1 SGHRS and CDR2 YFSETQ. Trimming left V 3 bases short and J 0 bases short, with 7 bases between. CDR3 length equals 14 residues. The chain's CDR3 is CASSSGLAKNIQYF. The CDR3 DNA is TGCGCCAGCAGCTCAGGACTAGCCAAAAACATTCAGTACTTC.

This chain joins TRBV5-4 and TRBJ2-3, with D hard to call. CDR3 size: 14 residues. The V end was cut by 3 bases, the J end by 0 bases, with 8 bases between. Germline lookup yields CDR1 SGHNT and CDR2 YYREEE (reference sequence). As DNA, the CDR3 is TGTGCCAGCAGCTCCCCCCCAAGCACAGATACGCAGTATTTT. Translation: CASSSPPSTDTQYF.

The chain carries TRBV18 and TRBJ1-4; tentative D call: TRBD1 (5 bases). The CDR3 is 15 residues long. V was pared by 6 bases and J by 0 bases, with 11 bases between. The V gene's germline CDR1 is KGHSH and CDR2 LQKENI. DNA of the CDR3: TGTGCCAGCTCGTCAGGGATTGCAACTAATGAAAAACTGTTTTTT. Translated: CASSSGIATNEKLFF.

V and J are TRBV18 and TRBJ2-2, with 9 positions matching TRBD1. The germline gives CDR1 KGHSH, CDR2 LQKENI. The J segment lost 4 bases and the V segment lost 4 bases, leaving 7 bases of the junction unmatched. There are 16 residues in the CDR3. The CDR3 region has the DNA TGTGCCAGCTCACGAGAACAGGGGGCAACCACCGGGGAGCTGTTTTTT. Translating gives CASSREQGATTGELFF.

This clone was seen many times. The V gene is TRBV19, the J gene TRBJ1-6, with 9 bases identical to TRBD1. The CDR3 length is 15 residues. From germline, CDR1 is LNHDA and CDR2 SQIVND (reference sequence). The V segment lost 5 bases and the J segment 8 bases; nucleotides outside the gene matches: 7. The CDR3 is CASSRGTGLDSPLHF. The DNA for the CDR3 is TGTGCCAGTAGTCGGGGGACAGGGTTAGATTCACCCCTCCACTTT.

The rearrangement joins TRBV7-9 to TRBJ2-2; D call uncertain. Trimming left V 1 base short and J 3 bases short, with 6 bases between. This CDR3 has 14 amino acids. Germline V CDR1 and CDR2: SEHNR, FQNEAQ (reference sequence). The CDR3 DNA follows: TGTGCCAGCAGCTTAGGGGCGTACACCGGGGAGCTGTTTTTT. The encoded protein is CASSLGAYTGELFF.

V usage is TRBV4-1 and J usage is TRBJ2-5; 11 bases line up with TRBD2. Trimming removed 2 bases from V and 3 bases from J; junction bases left unmatched: 11. CDR1 is MGHRA and CDR2 is YSYEKL in the germline V gene. The CDR3 is 18 amino acids. CDR3 protein: CASSQTFQPGLAEETQYF. Here the CDR3 DNA reads TGCGCCAGCAGCCAAACCTTCCAACCGGGACTAGCGGAAGAGACCCAGTACTTC.

CDR3 protein: CASSRYAGLAGQTDTQYF. CDR3 coding DNA: TGTGCCAGCAGCCGCTACGCGGGACTAGCGGGTCAGACAGATACGCAGTATTTT. The chain combines TRBV4-2 with TRBJ2-3; TRBD2 aligns across 12 bases. The trim removed 4 bases at V and 3 bases at J, leaving 11 bases unmatched. The CDR3 contains 18 residues. Germline lookup yields CDR1 LGHNA and CDR2 YNFKEQ.

The rearrangement uses TRBV19 and TRBJ1-2, with 10 bases lining up with TRBD1. The CDR3 extends over 16 amino acids. Germline V gives CDR1 LNHDA, CDR2 SQIVND (reference sequence). Trimming took 5 bases from V and 7 from J; bases not matched to a gene: 13. The CDR3 spells CASSPGQGLRRGGYTF. CDR3 DNA: TGTGCCAGTAGTCCGGGACAGGGGCTAAGGCGGGGTGGCTACACCTTC.

V usage is TRBV2 and J usage is TRBJ2-5, with TRBD2 matching 11 bases. V lost 6 bases to trimming and J lost 2 bases; unmatched junction nucleotides: 8. Germline V lookup: CDR1 SNHLY, CDR2 FYNNEI. CDR3 length: 16 amino acids. The CDR3 sequence: CASRDLSGGGQETQYF. Here the CDR3 DNA reads TGTGCCAGCAGGGATCTTAGCGGGGGGGGTCAAGAGACCCAGTACTTC.

In DNA, the CDR3 is TGTGCCAGCAGCTTGTGGAGGGCGGAGACCCAGTACTTC. Its protein product is CASSLWRAETQYF. The V and J genes are TRBV5-6 and TRBJ2-5; D is perhaps TRBD2 (6 bases). The CDR3 loop spans 13 amino acids. V shed 1 base and J shed 5 bases, with 9 bases lying between them. The germline V gene encodes CDR1 SGHDT and CDR2 YYEEEE.

This chain's CDR3 is CASSKGGVLNTEAFF. As DNA, the CDR3 is TGTGCCAGCAGCAAGGGGGGGGTCCTGAACACTGAAGCTTTCTTT. J is TRBJ1-1 and V is TRBV5-4; D perhaps matches TRBD1 (6 bases). From germline, CDR1 is SGHNT and CDR2 YYREEE (reference sequence). V gave up 4 bases and J gave up 0 bases, with 13 bases separating them. The CDR3 extends over 15 amino acids.

This clone was detected a few times. The chain is built from TRBV15 and TRBJ2-7, with a weak D call TRBD2 (5 bases). The CDR3 length is 15 residues. Trimming took off 5 bases at V and 2 bases at J, with 16 bases between the two ends. CDR1 LNHNV and CDR2 YYDKDF come from the germline V gene (reference sequence). The CDR3 bases are TGTGCCACCAGCCGATACGCACAAGCGGCCTACGAGCAGTACTTC. Translating it yields CATSRYAQAAYEQYF.

The rearrangement uses TRBV7-6 and TRBJ2-1; 12 nucleotides agree with TRBD2. CDR3 size: 16 residues. In germline, CDR1 is SGHVS, CDR2 FNYEAQ. V dropped 5 bases and J dropped 5; count of bases not matched to a gene: 7. Here the CDR3 reads CASSRRLAGGHNEQFF. In DNA form, the CDR3 reads TGTGCCAGCAGCCGGAGGCTAGCGGGAGGGCACAATGAGCAGTTCTTC. Combining the CDR3 with reference TRBV7-6 and TRBJ2-1 gives the whole variable domain GAGVSQSPRYKVTKRGQDVALRCDPISGHVSLYWYRQALGQGPEFLTYFNYEAQQDKSGLPNDRFSAERPEGSISTLTIQRTEQRDSAMYRCASSRRLAGGHNEQFFGPGTRLTVL.

V and J are TRBV29-1 and TRBJ2-1, with 14 bases matching TRBD2. This CDR3 region has 20 residues. Germline V gene lookup returns CDR1 SQVTM and CDR2 ANQGSEA. V lost 5 bases to trimming and J lost 0 bases; unmatched junction nucleotides: 15. CDR3 amino acids: CSVTTVGTSGSLSSYNEQFF. The CDR3 nucleotides read TGCAGCGTTACTACCGTCGGGACTAGCGGGAGCCTCAGCTCCTACAATGAGCAGTTCTTC.

The rearrangement joins TRBV29-1 to TRBJ2-1; tentatively, D is TRBD1 (5 bases). Trimming cost V 4 bases and J 8 bases, with 12 bases left between them. The CDR3 runs 12 residues. CDR1 is SQVTM, CDR2 ANQGSEA, per germline. The CDR3 spells CSVGQGYDEQFF. CDR3 nucleotide sequence: TGCAGCGTTGGGCAGGGATATGATGAGCAGTTCTTC.